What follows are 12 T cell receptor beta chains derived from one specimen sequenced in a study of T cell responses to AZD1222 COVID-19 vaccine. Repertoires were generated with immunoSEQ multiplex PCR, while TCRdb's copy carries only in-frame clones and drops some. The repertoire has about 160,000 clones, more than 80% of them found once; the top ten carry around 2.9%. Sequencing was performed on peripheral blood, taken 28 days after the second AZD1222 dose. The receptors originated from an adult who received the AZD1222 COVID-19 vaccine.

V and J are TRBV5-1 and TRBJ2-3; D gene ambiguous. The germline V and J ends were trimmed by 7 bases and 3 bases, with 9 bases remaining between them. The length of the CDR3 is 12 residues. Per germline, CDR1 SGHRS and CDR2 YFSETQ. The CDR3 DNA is TGCGCCAGCGGGATGAGTACAGATACGCAGTATTTT. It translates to CASGMSTDTQYF.

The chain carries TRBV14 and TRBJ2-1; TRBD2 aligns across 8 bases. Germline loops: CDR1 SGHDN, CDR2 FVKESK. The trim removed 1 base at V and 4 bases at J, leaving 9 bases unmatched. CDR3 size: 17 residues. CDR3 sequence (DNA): TGTGCCAGCAGCCAAGGGATAATCGGGACTAGGTACAATGAGCAGTTCTTC. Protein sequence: CASSQGIIGTRYNEQFF.

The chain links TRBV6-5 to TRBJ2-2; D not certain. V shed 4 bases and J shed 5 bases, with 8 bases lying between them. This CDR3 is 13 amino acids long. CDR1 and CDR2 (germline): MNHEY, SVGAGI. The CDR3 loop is CASSSDRTGELFF. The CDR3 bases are TGTGCCAGCAGTTCAGACCGTACCGGGGAGCTGTTTTTT.

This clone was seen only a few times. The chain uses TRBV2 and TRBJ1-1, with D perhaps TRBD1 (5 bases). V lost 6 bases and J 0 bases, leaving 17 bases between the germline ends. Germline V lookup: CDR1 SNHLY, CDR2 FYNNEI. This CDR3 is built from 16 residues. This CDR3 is CASRGTRHKMNTEAFF. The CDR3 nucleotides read TGTGCCAGCAGAGGGACTCGACATAAGATGAACACTGAAGCTTTCTTT.

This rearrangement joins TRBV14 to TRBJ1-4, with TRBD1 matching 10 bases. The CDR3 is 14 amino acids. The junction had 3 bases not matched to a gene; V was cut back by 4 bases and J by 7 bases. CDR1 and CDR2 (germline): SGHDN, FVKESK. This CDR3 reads CASSPRQGAEKLFF. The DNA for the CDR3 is TGTGCCAGCAGCCCCCGACAGGGGGCTGAAAAACTGTTTTTT.

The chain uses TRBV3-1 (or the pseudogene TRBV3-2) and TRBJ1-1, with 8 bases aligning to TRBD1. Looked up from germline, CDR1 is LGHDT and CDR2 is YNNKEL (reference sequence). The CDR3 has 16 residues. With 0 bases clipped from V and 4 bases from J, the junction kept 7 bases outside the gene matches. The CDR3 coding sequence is TGTGCCAGCAGCCAAGAAAGTCAGGGGGCGGTCACTGAAGCTTTCTTT. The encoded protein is CASSQESQGAVTEAFF.

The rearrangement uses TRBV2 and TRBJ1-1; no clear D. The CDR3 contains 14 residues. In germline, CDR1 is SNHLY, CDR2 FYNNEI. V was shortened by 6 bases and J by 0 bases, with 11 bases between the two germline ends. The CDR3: CASSPRIMNTEAFF. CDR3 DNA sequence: TGTGCCAGCAGCCCCAGAATAATGAACACTGAAGCTTTCTTT.

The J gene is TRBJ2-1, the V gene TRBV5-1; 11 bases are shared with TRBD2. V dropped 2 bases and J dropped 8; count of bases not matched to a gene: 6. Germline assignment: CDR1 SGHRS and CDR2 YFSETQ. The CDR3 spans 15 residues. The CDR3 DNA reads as TGCGCCAGCAGCTTAACTAGCGGGAGTTTCGATGAGCAGTTCTTC. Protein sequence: CASSLTSGSFDEQFF.

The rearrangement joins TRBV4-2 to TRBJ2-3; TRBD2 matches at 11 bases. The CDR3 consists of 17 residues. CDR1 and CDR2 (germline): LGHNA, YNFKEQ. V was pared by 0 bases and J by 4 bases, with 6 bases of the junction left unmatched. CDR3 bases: TGTGCCAGCAGCCAAGAGGAGCTAGCGGGAGGAGCAGATACGCAGTATTTT. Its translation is CASSQEELAGGADTQYF.

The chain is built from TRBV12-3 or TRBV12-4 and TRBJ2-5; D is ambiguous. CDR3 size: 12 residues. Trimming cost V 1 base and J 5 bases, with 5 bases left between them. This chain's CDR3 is CASSLVVETQYF. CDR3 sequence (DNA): TGTGCCAGCAGTTTAGTGGTGGAGACCCAGTACTTC.

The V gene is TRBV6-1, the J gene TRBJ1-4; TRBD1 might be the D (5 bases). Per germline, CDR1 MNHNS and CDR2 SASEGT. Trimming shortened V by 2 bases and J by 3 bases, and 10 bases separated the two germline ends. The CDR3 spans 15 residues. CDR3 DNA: TGTGCCAGCAGTGAAAGGGGCTTGCCTAATGAAAAACTGTTTTTT. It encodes CASSERGLPNEKLFF.

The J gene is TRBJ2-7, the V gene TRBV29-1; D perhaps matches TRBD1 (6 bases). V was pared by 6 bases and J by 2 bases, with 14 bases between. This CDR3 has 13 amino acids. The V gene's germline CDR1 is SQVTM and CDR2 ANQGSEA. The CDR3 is CSVMGAQAYEQYF. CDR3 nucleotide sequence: TGCAGCGTGATGGGGGCCCAGGCCTACGAGCAGTACTTC.